This T cell receptor (beta chain) derives from a study of blood T cell repertoires in COVID-19 (TCRdb year 2020). About the study as a whole: Samples covering the acute and convalescent phases of COVID-19 were provided by collaborators in the United States, Italy and Spain. Where HLA class I and class II types were available, the types were taken from metadata supplied by the sample provider, not from assay-based typing. Subjects who had been exposed to COVID-19, were actively infected with it, or had recovered from it provided the deeply sampled blood TCRbeta repertoires that made up the dataset. Samples came from the ongoing ImmuneRACE study (first 160 participants) plus 1,254 subjects from 6 global collaborators. The repertoires were released in a freely available public database meant as a resource for research on the immune response to SARS-CoV-2. A de-identified subject ID, COVID-19 status, age in years and sex were almost always included in the sample metadata. The prospective study material was composed of cDNA or gDNA derived from T cells, B-cell-depleted T cells, or PBMCs. Overall results and qualifications from the work: Clinical and demographic metadata were provided uncurated, with the amount varying by source and participant.

TCRbeta CDR3 regions were amplified from genomic DNA by means of the immunoSEQ Assay, a bias-controlled multiplex PCR. The study's own analysis went as follows. Within the assay, amplification of reference gene primers was used to estimate how many nucleated cells each sample contained. To quantify the absolute abundance of each unique TCRbeta CDR3 rearrangement, sequence reads were collapsed and filtered. For each sample, productive Simpson clonality was calculated as the square root of Simpson's diversity index across productive rearrangements. Sourced from immuneACCESS, this table was stored by TCRdb with only in-frame sequences that have V and J called. A share of the clones is absent; for the studies checked, an unresolved V gene accounts for under half, and the remainder has no known explanation. V and J calls and clone size are those listed in that table; D and trimming were worked out from the DNA. Present in this sample are about 91,000 clones, 77% of which were seen just once. The ten largest make up around 10% of the sample.

The V end loses 5 bases and the J end loses 0 bases, and a stretch of 19 bases separates them. Taken from the germline V gene, the CDR1 and CDR2 loops are MGHRA and YSYEKL. The CDR3 runs 18 amino acids, cysteine and phenylalanine included. Only the CDR3 region is kept as DNA, spanning 54 bases read in frame from base 1. Notes on this clone: Its recognized antigen is unknown. One base away there is no much larger clone; base qualities are not given.

Whole blood was collected in K2EDTA tubes by collaborating institutions according to the institutions' own protocols. For TCRbeta analysis, collaborators shipped samples in one of three forms: frozen whole blood, isolated PBMCs, or DNA extracted from either of those sample types. What was sequenced was peripheral blood. This clonotype was sampled from a woman of 80 years or more with acute or convalescent COVID-19. In this chain, TRBV4-1 is recombined with TRBJ2-2, with no D gene named confidently. The bases are TGCGCCAGCAGCACCACCTCGAGGTCCCTAGCGAACACCGGGGAGCTGTTTTTT. Translated, it gives CASSTTSRSLANTGELFF.